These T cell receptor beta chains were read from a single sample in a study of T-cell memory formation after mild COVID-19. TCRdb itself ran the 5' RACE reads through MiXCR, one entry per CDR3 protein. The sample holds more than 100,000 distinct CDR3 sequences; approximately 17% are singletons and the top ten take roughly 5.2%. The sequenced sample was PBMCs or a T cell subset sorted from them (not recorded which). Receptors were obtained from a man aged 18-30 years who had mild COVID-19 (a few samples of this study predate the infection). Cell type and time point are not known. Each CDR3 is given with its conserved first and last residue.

CDR3 protein: CASSLQGSKQPQHF; V gene: TRBV12-3/TRBV12-4; J gene: TRBJ1-5
CDR3 protein: CASSSPGQIVSGANVLTF; V gene: TRBV12-3/TRBV12-4; J gene: TRBJ2-6
CDR3 protein: CASRMLQTYNEQFF; V gene: TRBV28; J gene: TRBJ2-1
CDR3 protein: CASSLDRGSTDTQYF; V gene: TRBV7-8; J gene: TRBJ2-3
CDR3 protein: CAWTQVAGELFF; V gene: TRBV30; J gene: TRBJ2-2
CDR3 protein: CASSSRGYRKTQYF; V gene: TRBV5-8; J gene: TRBJ2-5
CDR3 protein: CASTYGGQSPLHF; V gene: TRBV12-3/TRBV12-4; J gene: TRBJ1-6
CDR3 protein: CSPRWGRQPQHF; V gene: TRBV29-1; J gene: TRBJ1-5
CDR3 protein: CASSLQHSSYNEQFF; V gene: TRBV5-1; J gene: TRBJ2-1
CDR3 protein: CASRLDSPDTQYF; V gene: TRBV28; J gene: TRBJ2-3
CDR3 protein: CASSWTATYEQYF; V gene: TRBV2; J gene: TRBJ2-7
CDR3 protein: CASSRRDTGFYEQYF; V gene: TRBV13; J gene: TRBJ2-7
CDR3 protein: CASSLSGGAPQETQYF; V gene: TRBV12-3/TRBV12-4; J gene: TRBJ2-5
CDR3 protein: CASSLGQAPEAFF; V gene: TRBV5-1; J gene: TRBJ1-1
CDR3 protein: CASSQQLASTDTQYF; V gene: TRBV4-3; J gene: TRBJ2-3
CDR3 protein: CASSLGLNAGELFF; V gene: TRBV11-3; J gene: TRBJ2-2